This T cell receptor (beta chain) was retrieved from a study of blood T cell repertoires in COVID-19. Study as a whole: Acute and convalescent COVID-19 samples came from the United States, Italy and Spain.

This clone has a handful of counts. This CDR3 contains 14 residues. Trimming removed 10 bases from V and 8 bases from J; junction bases left unmatched: 16. Per germline, CDR1 LNHDA and CDR2 SQIVND (reference sequence). Sequenced by immunoSEQ multiplex PCR; TCRdb stores in-frame clones only, minus some. The sample has about 180,000 clones, around 85% seen once; the top ten hold around 6.2%. The TCR sequence derives from a man aged 40-55 years who had recovered from COVID-19. This sequence joins TRBV19 and TRBJ1-2; 7 bases are shared with TRBD1. Sequenced material: PBMCs or T cells enriched from blood (not recorded which). CDR3 coding DNA: TGTGCCACCGCTCGGTCGGAGGGGGCGCGGGGCTACACCTTC. Translated, it gives CATARSEGARGYTF.